This T cell receptor (beta chain) stems from a study of shared clonotypes between healthy human individuals. Study-level points and caveats: Compared with memory subsets, naive subsets generally had larger estimated richness.

This table comes from immunoSEQ multiplex PCR, and its TCRdb copy is limited to in-frame clones, with some not included. Counted here are about 2.4 million clones, around nine tenths occurring once; the ten biggest clones make up 0.13% to 0.15%. With respect to this clone: What it recognizes is unknown.

The CDR3 loop spans 15 amino acids. Germline-derived CDR1 and CDR2 are SEHNR and FQNEAQ (reference sequence). The junction had 4 bases not matched to a gene; V was cut back by 0 bases and J by 6 bases. The TCR comes from a young man in good health. Sequenced material: naive CD4+ T cells sorted from blood. The subset is: CD45RA+ positively selected. The V call is TRBV7-9, the J call TRBJ1-4; 7 bases map to TRBD1. The CDR3: CASSLARGGDEKLFF. DNA of the CDR3: TGTGCCAGCAGCTTAGCGAGAGGGGGCGATGAAAAACTGTTTTTT.